Here is one TCR beta chain with its context. The antigen it recognizes is unknown. Per-base qualities were not stored, and no clone one base away is much larger. In light of the paper, this sample's time point label describes: about 28 days (+/-7) after the second vaccine dose. Because spike-specific TCR depth and breadth did not differ between the two schedules, AZD1222 recipients who got a second dose at roughly 4 weeks were pooled with those who got a second dose at roughly 12 weeks. Vaccinee samples came from UK trials COV001 and COV002, including a single-blind randomized controlled phase 2/3 trial of AZD1222 (ChAdOx1 nCoV-19) in healthy adults. For TCRbeta chain sequencing, PBMC samples from trial participants were taken at day 0 and at day 28 after the second dose. The data are from a study of T cell responses to AZD1222 COVID-19 vaccine (dated by TCRdb to the early 2020s). At the level of the whole study: TCR sequencing covered roughly 230 trial participants: 200 to 220 given two doses of AZD1222 and approximately 26 given two doses of MenACWY control vaccine. Enrollment into the trials was organized by age into subgroups of 18-55, 56-69 and 70-plus years, and those subgroups contained roughly 160, 29 and 62 TCR-sequenced participants, respectively. The paper as a whole reports these results and caveats: Conclusions about previously exposed vaccinees were limited because only 6 or 7 AZD1222 recipients were SARS-CoV-2 seropositive at baseline. Epitopes outside the regions mutated in the B.1.351 and B.1.1.7 variants were reportedly recognized by nearly half of the unique spike-specific TCRs. After two AZD1222 doses, both the breadth and the depth of spike-specific TCRs were significantly higher than at day 0 and than in MenACWY recipients. Participants were mostly white British and included more females than males, and it was suggested by the authors that clonal diversity may have been underestimated. CD4 TCRs associated with the vaccine covered the entire spike protein, and the dominant responses were in regions 160-218 and 743-854. Because no samples from the day 14 peak response were available, repertoires could be characterized only after the peak T cell response. The 56-69-year group was small, and its depth increase did not reach significance, likely because of low power.

The CDR3 goes from the cysteine to the phenylalanine over 14 residues. The read is trimmed to its CDR3 DNA, 42 bases read in frame from base 1. Deletion took 1 base off V and 8 bases off J, with a span of 14 bases between the germline ends. Reading the germline V gene (reference sequence) gives CDR1 SEHNR and CDR2 FQNEAQ. The CDR3 regions of human TCRbeta chains were analyzed by immunosequencing. In the original analysis: Repertoire TCRs were matched against a reference library of SARS-CoV-2-specific TCRs generated with the MIRA antigen-specificity platform. Breadth was defined as the fraction of unique TCRs that were SARS-CoV-2-associated, and depth was defined as the fraction of total T cells that were SARS-CoV-2-associated. Using the MIRA data, every spike-specific TCR was mapped to the spike region that the TCR reacted to and assigned to either a CD4 or a CD8 class. Log10-transformed breadth and depth values were compared by one-way ANOVA with Sidak's multiple comparisons tests. TCRdb obtained this table from immuneACCESS and retained in-frame rearrangements with V and J assigned. These tables miss some clones; where compared with another copy, unresolved V genes account for less than half of the shortfall, and the remainder is unexplained. V, J and clone size are those of that table, while D and trimming were read from the DNA. The sample records some 150,000 clones, around 93% of which are singletons. The ten biggest clones cover around 3.3% of the sample.

This specimen was peripheral blood, taken 28 days after the second AZD1222 dose. The clonotype comes from an adult who received the AZD1222 COVID-19 vaccine. The sequence links TRBV7-9 to TRBJ1-2; the best D guess is TRBD1, with 6 bases matching. The DNA reads as follows: TGTGCCAGCAGCTTAGAGGTCGGGGGCGGAGGCTACACCTTC. This encodes CASSLEVGGGGYTF. Reference TRBV7-9 and TRBJ1-2 proteins supply the regions before and after the CDR3; the full variable domain is: DTGVSQNPRHKITKRGQNVTFRCDPISEHNRLYWYRQTLGQGPEFLTYFQNEAQLEKSRLLSDRFSAERPKGSFSTLEIQRTEQGDSAMYLCASSLEVGGGGYTFGSGTRLTVV.